The 32 T cell receptor beta chains listed next were all sequenced from one sample in a study of shared clonotypes between healthy human individuals. Only CD45RO-negative cells positively selected for CCR7 counted as naive CD8 cells, so terminally differentiated effector memory CD45RA+ cells were excluded. The protocol was immunoSEQ multiplex PCR, while the TCRdb copy is restricted to in-frame clones and leaves out a portion. The sample carries about 2 million clones, less than 95% recorded once. Source material: naive CD8+ T cells sorted from blood. These receptors all come from a man younger than 30 in good health.

This clone was seen just once. This chain connects TRBV12-2 to TRBJ1-2; the DNA was not used to check the table's D call, TRBD1. TRBV12-2 is a listed pseudogene. The CDR3 covers 15 residues. CDR3 amino acids: CASRARDRGDYGYTF. CDR3 nucleotide sequence: TGTGCAAGTCGCGCCCGGGACAGGGGGGACTATGGCTACACCTTC.

The V gene is TRBV6-5, the J gene TRBJ2-7; the match to TRBD2 covers 10 bases. There are 14 residues in the CDR3. J was trimmed by 2 bases and V by 5 bases; bases with no gene match: 3. In germline, CDR1 is MNHEY, CDR2 SVGAGI. CDR3 protein: CASSLAGVTYEQYF. The CDR3 region has the DNA TGTGCCAGCAGTCTAGCGGGAGTCACCTACGAGCAGTACTTC.

V gene TRBV11-2 combines with J gene TRBJ2-1; 10 nucleotides align to TRBD1. CDR3 length: 14 amino acids. Germline CDR1 and CDR2: SGHAT and FQNNGV. The J segment lost 10 bases and the V segment lost 3 bases, leaving 6 bases of the junction unmatched. The CDR3 nucleotides are TGTGCCAGCAGCTTGATAGGGACAGGGGAAGAGCAGTTCTTC. It yields the protein CASSLIGTGEEQFF. Using reference TRBV11-2 and TRBJ2-1 for the parts outside the CDR3, the full variable domain is EAGVAQSPRYKIIEKRQSVAFWCNPISGHATLYWYQQILGQGPKLLIQFQNNGVVDDSQLPKDRFSAERLKGVDSTLKIQPAKLEDSAVYLCASSLIGTGEEQFFGPGTRLTVL.

The V call is TRBV29-1, the J call TRBJ2-5, with a tentative D call TRBD1 (6 bases). V lost 4 bases and J lost 4, with 13 bases in between. The CDR3 totals 13 residues. Looked up from germline, CDR1 is SQVTM and CDR2 is ANQGSEA. The CDR3 DNA reads as TGCAGCGTTGGGGGGCCCATATCAGAGACCCAGTACTTC. Protein sequence: CSVGGPISETQYF.

This clone came up once. The chain is built from TRBV7-9 and TRBJ2-1; the match to TRBD2 covers 11 bases. V lost 5 bases and J lost 8; bases outside the gene matches: 8. CDR1 and CDR2 (germline): SEHNR, FQNEAQ (reference sequence). The CDR3 runs 15 residues. CDR3: CASSETGLADHEQFF. CDR3 DNA: TGTGCCAGCAGCGAAACGGGACTAGCGGACCATGAGCAGTTCTTC. Together with reference TRBV7-9 and TRBJ2-1, the CDR3 gives the full variable domain: DTGVSQNPRHKITKRGQNVTFRCDPISEHNRLYWYRQTLGQGPEFLTYFQNEAQLEKSRLLSDRFSAERPKGSFSTLEIQRTEQGDSAMYLCASSETGLADHEQFFGPGTRLTVL.

The chain employs TRBV21-1 and TRBJ1-2; the D call TRBD1 from the table was never checked on the DNA. TRBV21-1 constitutes a pseudogene. CDR3 length: 15 residues. In DNA, the CDR3 is TGTGCCAGCAGCTCTCCCCGGACAGCCAACTATGGCTACACCTTC. Protein product: CASSSPRTANYGYTF.

This clone has only one observation. V is TRBV19 and J is TRBJ2-3; 10 bases align to TRBD2. Germline values: CDR1 LNHDA, CDR2 SQIVND (reference sequence). This CDR3 spans 15 amino acids. V lost 5 bases and J lost 5; bases outside the gene matches: 7. DNA of the CDR3: TGTGCCAGTAGTCCCCTAGCGGGAGCAGGAGATACGCAGTATTTT. It yields the protein CASSPLAGAGDTQYF.

V usage is TRBV4-3 and J usage is TRBJ1-5; D perhaps matches TRBD1 (6 bases). With 1 base removed from V and 9 bases from J, the gap between germline ends came to 16 bases. The CDR3 spans 15 residues. Germline CDR1 LGHNA, CDR2 YSLEER. The CDR3: CASSQGYRDPWPQHF. CDR3 DNA: TGCGCCAGCAGCCAAGGTTACAGGGACCCGTGGCCCCAGCATTTT.

Only one count was recorded for this clone. J is TRBJ1-5 and V is TRBV21-1. TRBV21-1 represents a pseudogene. The CDR3 is 17 residues long. The CDR3 loop is CASSIRLPEGYYQPQHF. The CDR3 DNA reads TGTGCCAGCAGCATCCGATTGCCTGAGGGGTATTATCAGCCCCAGCATTTT.

The rearrangement uses TRBV30 and TRBJ2-3; D is undetermined. The CDR3 runs 12 residues. From germline, CDR1 is GTSNPN and CDR2 SVGIG (reference sequence). V was clipped by 2 bases and J by 6 bases, with 9 bases between them. The CDR3 sequence: CAWSPPRDTQYF. The CDR3, as DNA: TGTGCCTGGAGTCCTCCTAGGGATACGCAGTATTTT.

The chain links TRBV2 to TRBJ2-5; D is ambiguous. The CDR3 has 18 amino acids. The V end was cut by 5 bases, the J end by 1 base, with 23 bases between. The germline V gene encodes CDR1 SNHLY and CDR2 FYNNEI. The CDR3 reads CASSPLWVTQPAQETQYF. CDR3 DNA: TGTGCCAGCAGTCCCTTGTGGGTAACCCAACCCGCCCAAGAGACCCAGTACTTC.

V is TRBV6-4 and J is TRBJ2-7, with D tentatively TRBD1 (5 bases). Germline-derived CDR1 and CDR2 are MRHNA and SNTAGT. CDR3 length: 14 amino acids. Trimming took 8 bases from V and 3 from J, leaving 17 bases between them. This CDR3 is CASGRVYHFYEQYF. The CDR3, as DNA: TGTGCCAGCGGCAGGGTGTATCACTTCTACGAGCAGTACTTC.

The J gene is TRBJ1-1, the V gene TRBV5-1; D possibly corresponds to TRBD1 (5 bases). This CDR3 is built from 16 residues. The V gene's germline CDR1 is SGHRS and CDR2 YFSETQ. The V and J ends lost 2 bases and 3 bases respectively, with 17 bases between them. CDR3 amino acids: CASSFPGHSWDTEAFF. The CDR3 region has the DNA TGCGCCAGCAGCTTCCCGGGGCACTCTTGGGACACTGAAGCTTTCTTT.

The rearrangement links TRBV30 to TRBJ1-1, with 7 bases that match TRBD1. Germline CDR1 reads GTSNPN; CDR2 reads SVGIG (reference sequence). The CDR3 covers 13 residues. V dropped 5 bases and J dropped 0; count of bases not matched to a gene: 3. The CDR3 sequence is CAWEGQMNTEAFF. The CDR3 nucleotides are TGTGCCTGGGAGGGACAGATGAACACTGAAGCTTTCTTT.

The chain combines TRBV30 with TRBJ1-1; possible D gene TRBD1, 5 bases. The germline V gene encodes CDR1 GTSNPN and CDR2 SVGIG (reference sequence). V was pared by 2 bases and J by 4 bases, with 14 bases between. This CDR3 is 14 amino acids long. CDR3 sequence reads: CAWSPGAGSTEAFF. DNA for the CDR3: TGTGCCTGGAGTCCCGGGGCTGGAAGCACTGAAGCTTTCTTT.

The V gene is TRBV9, the J gene TRBJ2-1; a possible D gene is TRBD2 (6 bases). There are 19 residues in the CDR3. Germline lookup yields CDR1 SGDLS and CDR2 YYNGEE. With 4 bases removed from V and 1 base from J, the gap between germline ends came to 24 bases. DNA of the CDR3: TGTGCCAGCAGCTCCTCACCCCCGCTAGCGCCGAATTCCTACAATGAGCAGTTCTTC. Translated: CASSSSPPLAPNSYNEQFF. The full variable domain, completed using reference TRBV9 and TRBJ2-1, is DSGVTQTPKHLITATGQRVTLRCSPRSGDLSVYWYQQSLDQGLQFLIQYYNGEERAKGNILERFSAQQFPDLHSELNLSSLELGDSALYFCASSSSPPLAPNSYNEQFFGPGTRLTVL.

In DNA, the CDR3 is TGTGCCATCAGTGTAGGTCCTAGCGAGTACTACAATGAGCAGTTCTTC. Amino acid sequence: CAISVGPSEYYNEQFF. This sequence joins TRBV10-3 and TRBJ2-1; D possibly corresponds to TRBD2 (6 bases). CDR1 is ENHRY, CDR2 SYGVKD, per germline. This CDR3 is built from 16 residues. Trimming left V 4 bases short and J 3 bases short, with 16 bases between.

This clone was recorded a few times. The sample contains more than one DNA sequence encoding this CDR3. The chain is built from TRBV27 and TRBJ2-5; TRBD2 matches at 8 bases. The CDR3 consists of 14 residues. Looked up from germline, CDR1 is MNHEY and CDR2 is SMNVEV (reference sequence). V shed 5 bases and J 3 bases; nucleotides not matched to a gene: 5. CDR3 sequence (DNA): TGTGCCAGCAGTGTCGGACTAGCTAAAGAGACCCAGTACTTC. Amino acid sequence: CASSVGLAKETQYF.

The chain has TRBV27 and TRBJ2-1; TRBD1 matches at 8 bases. The germline V gene encodes CDR1 MNHEY and CDR2 SMNVEV (reference sequence). The CDR3 extends over 14 amino acids. Losses at the gene ends were 8 bases for V and 3 bases for J; bases not matched to a gene: 6. The CDR3 reads CASQTGALYNEQFF. CDR3 bases: TGTGCCAGCCAGACAGGGGCCCTCTACAATGAGCAGTTCTTC.

A note on this clone: The same CDR3 can be traced to other DNA sequences in this sample. The V call is TRBV30, the J call TRBJ1-4, with TRBD1 matching 11 bases. J gave up 7 bases and V 5 bases, and 3 bases lay outside the gene matches. This CDR3 contains 13 residues. Per germline, CDR1 GTSNPN and CDR2 SVGIG (reference sequence). In DNA, the CDR3 is TGTGCCTGGTCCGGGACAGGGGGTGAAAAACTGTTTTTT. As protein: CAWSGTGGEKLFF.

This clone occurred once. The chain links TRBV11-3 to TRBJ2-2; 8 bases map to TRBD2. The CDR3 totals 15 residues. Germline V gives CDR1 SGHNT, CDR2 YENEEA. The J segment lost 5 bases and the V segment lost 1 base, leaving 3 bases of the junction unmatched. The CDR3 protein is CASSLGAGATGELFF. CDR3 coding DNA: TGTGCCAGCAGCTTAGGAGCGGGAGCAACCGGGGAGCTGTTTTTT. The whole variable domain, remainder taken from reference TRBV11-3 and TRBJ2-2, is EAGVVQSPRYKIIEKKQPVAFWCNPISGHNTLYWYLQNLGQGPELLIRYENEEAVDDSQLPKDRFSAERLKGVDSTLKIQPAELGDSAVYLCASSLGAGATGELFFGEGSRLTVL.

The chain links TRBV5-6 to TRBJ2-1; 12 bases fit TRBD1. The CDR3 is made up of 18 amino acids. V lost 1 base, J lost 3 bases, and 8 bases stayed unmatched. CDR1 is SGHDT and CDR2 is YYEEEE in the germline V gene. The CDR3 DNA reads TGTGCCAGCAGCTTGCGGGACAGGGGGCATGGGAACTACAATGAGCAGTTCTTC. It yields the protein CASSLRDRGHGNYNEQFF.

This chain links TRBV7-9 with TRBJ2-7, with D possibly TRBD1 on 6 matching bases. Germline assignment: CDR1 SEHNR and CDR2 FQNEAQ (reference sequence). V was shortened by 3 bases and J by 3 bases, with 9 bases between the two germline ends. This CDR3 contains 13 residues. The CDR3 DNA reads TGTGCCAGCAGCTTCACAGGGAACTACGAGCAGTACTTC. Protein: CASSFTGNYEQYF.

This clone was counted between two and nine times. The chain carries TRBV10-1 and TRBJ1-1; no clear D. V was cut by 0 bases and J by 5 bases, with 7 bases left in between. The CDR3 length is 13 residues. Germline-derived CDR1 and CDR2 are WNHNN and SYGVQD (reference sequence). The CDR3 DNA reads as TGCGCCAGCAGTGAGTCAATGGGGACTGAAGCTTTCTTT. Amino acids: CASSESMGTEAFF.

The chain is built from TRBV30 and TRBJ1-1, with a possible D match to TRBD1 (5 bases). The CDR3 loop spans 11 amino acids. Trimming left V 8 bases short and J 0 bases short, with 7 bases between. Germline CDR1 GTSNPN, CDR2 SVGIG (reference sequence). The DNA of the CDR3 is TGTGCCGGGGGGTTGAACACTGAAGCTTTCTTT. Amino acid sequence: CAGGLNTEAFF.

V and J are TRBV11-2 and TRBJ2-7; 11 positions match TRBD1. J gave up 3 bases and V 3 bases, and 4 bases lay outside the gene matches. Germline V CDR1 and CDR2: SGHAT, FQNNGV. The CDR3 consists of 15 residues. The DNA of the CDR3 is TGTGCCAGCAGCTTTTCCGGGACAGGGGGCTACGAGCAGTACTTC. Translated, it gives CASSFSGTGGYEQYF. Based on the CDR3 plus reference TRBV11-2 and TRBJ2-7, the full variable domain is EAGVAQSPRYKIIEKRQSVAFWCNPISGHATLYWYQQILGQGPKLLIQFQNNGVVDDSQLPKDRFSAERLKGVDSTLKIQPAKLEDSAVYLCASSFSGTGGYEQYFGPGTRLTVT.

V usage is TRBV9 and J usage is TRBJ2-1, with TRBD1 matching over 9 bases. Germline V CDR1 and CDR2: SGDLS, YYNGEE. Trimming cost V 4 bases and J 5 bases; bases outside gene matches: 4. The length of the CDR3 is 14 residues. The CDR3 region has the DNA TGTGCCAGCAGCAGATGGACAGGGGACAATGAGCAGTTCTTC. Protein sequence: CASSRWTGDNEQFF.

DNA of the CDR3: TGTGCCAGCAGTGATCCTACAGGGTACTATGGCTACACCTTC. Amino acids: CASSDPTGYYGYTF. The chain recombines TRBV25-1 with TRBJ1-2; a possible D gene is TRBD1 (6 bases). The germline CDR1 and CDR2 sequences are MGHDK and SYGVNS. V gave up 3 bases and J gave up 3 bases, with 11 bases separating them. The CDR3 runs to 14 residues.

The J gene is TRBJ2-5, the V gene TRBV28; TRBD2 matches 13 bases. This CDR3 region has 18 residues. CDR1 and CDR2 from the germline V gene are MDHEN and SYDVKM. J gave up 2 bases and V 5 bases, and 11 bases lay outside the gene matches. CDR3 protein: CASSLGLAGAWRQETQYF. CDR3 coding DNA: TGTGCCAGCAGTCTAGGACTAGCGGGGGCATGGAGGCAAGAGACCCAGTACTTC. Complete variable domain (other parts from reference TRBV28 and TRBJ2-5): DVKVTQSSRYLVKRTGEKVFLECVQDMDHENMFWYRQDPGLGLRLIYFSYDVKMKEKGDIPEGYSVSREKKERFSLILESASTNQTSMYLCASSLGLAGAWRQETQYFGPGTRLLVL.

This clone was observed a single time. This chain uses TRBV4-2 with TRBJ1-2; 9 bases line up with TRBD1. CDR1 and CDR2 (germline): LGHNA, YNFKEQ. V lost 3 bases and J lost 7; bases outside the gene matches: 3. This CDR3 region has 13 residues. For the CDR3, the DNA is TGTGCCAGCAGCCAGGGACAGGGTCCTGGCTACACCTTC. Translated, it gives CASSQGQGPGYTF.

The chain joins TRBV7-8 to TRBJ2-7, with D possibly TRBD2 on 6 matching bases. Trimming removed 4 bases from V and 9 bases from J, with 13 bases in between. CDR1 is SGHVS and CDR2 is FQNEAQ in the germline V gene. This CDR3 has 12 residues. The CDR3 DNA is TGTGCCAGCAGCTCAGAACTAGCTGGGCAGTACTTC. This gives the protein CASSSELAGQYF. Full variable domain (remainder filled in from reference TRBV7-8 and TRBJ2-7): GAGVSQSPRYKVAKRGQDVALRCDPISGHVSLFWYQQALGQGPEFLTYFQNEAQLDKSGLPSDRFFAERPEGSVSTLKIQRTQQEDSAVYLCASSSELAGQYFGPGTRLTVT.

For this clone: This specimen includes other DNA sequences encoding the same CDR3. The chain joins TRBV6-6 to TRBJ2-7; D call uncertain. Trimming took off 0 bases at V and 1 base at J, with 4 bases between the two ends. CDR3 length equals 13 residues. Germline CDR1 is MNHNY and CDR2 is SVGAGI (reference sequence). The CDR3 is CASSYSGSYEQYF. Here the CDR3 DNA reads TGTGCCAGCAGTTACTCCGGATCCTACGAGCAGTACTTC.